What follows is one T cell receptor (beta chain) and its context. This clonotype has more than one count but fewer than ten. Its antigen remains unidentified. The record has no base qualities; no much larger clone is one base away. Sequences KGHDR (CDR1) and SFDVKD (CDR2) are obtained from the germline V gene. The CDR3 spans 13 residues, from the cysteine through the phenylalanine. The read is trimmed to its CDR3 DNA, 39 bases read in frame from base 1. Relative to germline, V is 9 bases shorter and J is 0 bases shorter, with 8 bases between their ends. The sample comes from a study of T cells after yellow fever vaccination (dated by TCRdb to 2018 to 2020). For the wider study: The SMART-Seq v4 Ultra Low Input RNA kit was used to prepare libraries from fractions with low cell numbers. Blood was collected at multiple timepoints before and after primary and secondary immunization, and bulk PBMC replicates and cell subsets were isolated. To follow T-cell clones before and after primary and booster YFV17D yellow fever vaccination, bulk TCR alpha and beta repertoires were sequenced over time. Two healthy male donors, one aged 18 to 30 and one aged 30 to 40 years, were included in the cohort.

The reads were generated on an Illumina NovaSeq 6000. TCR cDNA was synthesized by 5'RACE template switching, through which a universal primer site and unique molecular identifiers were introduced. Priming of cDNA synthesis was performed from both the TCR alpha and TCR beta constant segments. Library amplification used two PCR steps, and the second PCR step added sample barcodes and sequencing adapters. Sequencing of libraries was done on Illumina HiSeq 2500 (2x100 bp) or NovaSeq (2x150 bp). The authors' pipeline ran thus. MIGEC handled demultiplexing of reads and collapsing into UMI consensus sequences, while MiXCR performed V(D)J alignment. Vaccine-responding clonotypes were defined with edgeR using replicate PBMC samples, requiring FDR below 0.01 and a log2 fold change above 5 up to day 15. CD4 or CD8 identity was assigned to each bulk clonotype according to whether the clonotype was present at higher abundance in the sequenced CD4 repertoire or the sequenced CD8 repertoire. TCRdb redid the processing of the public reads, applying fastp at Q25 and MiXCR, and retained in-frame beta chains. Each entry is one CDR3 protein sequence, shown with its most common DNA and genes. It is TCRdb's table, rather than the study itself, that gives the V and J calls and clone size. In this sample the table shows about 220,000 distinct CDR3 sequences, 3% to 3.5% of which occur a single time. Under 3.5% of the sample belongs to the ten largest clones.

The sample's treatment or condition label, in plain terms: live attenuated yellow fever vaccine strain. A standard Ficoll-Paque protocol was used to isolate PBMCs from peripheral blood. CD4 and CD8 T-cell fractions were isolated with Dynabeads CD4 and CD8 positive selection kits. TriZol was used to extract RNA from bulk PBMCs, CD4 and CD8 fractions, and dextramer-positive and dextramer-negative fractions. Results and caveats for the whole study, not just this receptor: Computational filtering was required because FACS-sorted repertoires could contain abundant contaminating clonotypes from the bulk population. Compared with the primary T-cell response, the secondary T-cell response was weaker but faster, peaking on day 5 rather than day 15. After the booster, most clones that had expanded after primary vaccination were detected again (almost 97% of CD4 and around 88% of CD8), suggesting broad maintenance of memory. A small fraction of clonotypes showed up in both the CD4 and CD8 compartments, probably as a result of convergent recombination. Because the study included only two donors, the extent to which the findings can be generalized is limited.

The V and J genes are TRBV24-1 and TRBJ1-5; a tentative D match to TRBD1 spans 6 bases. The TCR comes from a man between 18 and 35 years old who received the YFV17D yellow fever vaccine. Sequencing used CD4+ T cells sorted from PBMCs, obtained 10 days after the yellow fever booster vaccination. For the CDR3, the sequence is CATAGDSNQPQHF. The bases are TGTGCCACCGCAGGGGATAGCAATCAGCCCCAGCATTTT.